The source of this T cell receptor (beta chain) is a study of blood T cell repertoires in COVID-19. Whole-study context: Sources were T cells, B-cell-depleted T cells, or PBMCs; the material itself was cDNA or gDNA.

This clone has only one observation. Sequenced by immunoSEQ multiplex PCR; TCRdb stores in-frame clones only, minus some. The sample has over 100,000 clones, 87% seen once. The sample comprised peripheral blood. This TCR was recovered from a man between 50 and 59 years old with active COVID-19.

The CDR3 sequence: CASSLAGRPQHF. Written as DNA, the CDR3 is TGTGCCAGCAGCTTAGCAGGGAGGCCCCAGCATTTT. The genes are TRBV7-2 and TRBJ1-5; D uncertain. The CDR3 has 12 amino acids. The V and J ends lost 0 bases and 9 bases respectively, with 6 bases between them. CDR1 and CDR2 from the germline V gene are SGHTA and FQGNSA.